The clone carrying this T cell receptor (beta chain) occurred once. Its antigen is undetermined. The sample originates from a study of CD8+CD57+ T cells in acquired aplastic anemia. Turning to the study itself: The average for DNA from sorted CD4+ and CD8+ cells was 3 to 3.5 ug. Healthy donor CD4+ cell samples had a mean of approximately 10 million reads.

Germline V gene sequence: CDR1 LNHNV, CDR2 YYDKDF (reference sequence). The length of the CDR3 is 15 residues. Trimming at V came to 2 bases and at J to 9 bases, leaving 6 bases not matched to a gene. Genomic DNA was employed as the template in profiling TCR beta VDJ and CDR3. In TCRdb, the reads were re-called with MiXCR into one record per CDR3 protein. The sample records 35,000 to 45,000 distinct CDR3 sequences, around 76% being singletons. Study outcomes and limitations: Patients and controls had in common 25 to 35 CD8+ CDR3 sequences. Levels of CD8+ Simpson's diversity were not significantly distinct in patients versus controls.

The V gene is TRBV15, the J gene TRBJ1-6; 8 positions agree with TRBD1. The sequence was obtained from a human donor in good health, serving as a control. The sequencing sample was made of sorted CD4+, CD8+, or CD8+CD57+ T cells (not recorded which) from PBMCs. DNA of the CDR3: TGTGCCACCAGCAGAAGCGGACAGGGTACTTCACCCCTCCACTTT. It encodes CATSRSGQGTSPLHF.